This T cell receptor beta chain was captured by sequencing in a study of T cells in women clearing cervical HPV infection. About the research overall: Controls were women whose single incident HPV16 infection cleared within 12 months without precancer or cancer. Blood came at first lesion visit for cases, post-clearance for controls. Case blood was drawn a median approximately 150 days after lesion detection.

The repertoire was sequenced with immunoSEQ multiplex PCR; TCRdb's copy has only in-frame clones and lacks some. The table lists around 46,000 clones, with 35% to 45% in the top ten. Concerning this clone itself: No antigen is known for it. The read terminates 3 residues ahead of where the CDR3 ends, so the germline J gene completes it.

This CDR3 has 14 amino acids. The ends were cut back, 0 bases at V and 5 bases at J, with 13 bases in the middle. The germline V gene has CDR1 DFQATT and CDR2 SNEGSKA (reference sequence). Study-wide findings and caveats: Repertoire richness, not evenness, was significantly elevated in CIN3+ cases versus controls.

The sample consisted of blood buffy coat. This sequence was found in a woman between 18 and 70 years old with a cervical HPV16 infection that either progressed to CIN3+ or cleared (not recorded which). The chain is built from TRBV20-1 and TRBJ2-5; D is possibly TRBD1 (5 bases). The CDR3 loop reads CSARDWGRMETQYF. The part of the CDR3 DNA that was read is TGCAGTGCTAGAGATTGGGGCCGCATGGAGACC.